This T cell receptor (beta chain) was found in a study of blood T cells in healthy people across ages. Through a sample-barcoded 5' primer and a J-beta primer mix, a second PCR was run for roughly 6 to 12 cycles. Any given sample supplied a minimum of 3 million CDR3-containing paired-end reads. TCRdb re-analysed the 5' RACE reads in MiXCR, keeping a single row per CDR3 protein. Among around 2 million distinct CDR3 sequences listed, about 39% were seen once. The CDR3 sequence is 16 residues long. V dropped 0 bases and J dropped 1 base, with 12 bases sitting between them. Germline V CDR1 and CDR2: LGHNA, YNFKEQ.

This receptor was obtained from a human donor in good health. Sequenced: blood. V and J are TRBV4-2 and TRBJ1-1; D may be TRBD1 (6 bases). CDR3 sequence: CASSQDWGTPNTEAFF. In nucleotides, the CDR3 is TGTGCCAGCAGCCAAGATTGGGGGACACCGAACACTGAAGCTTTCTTT.